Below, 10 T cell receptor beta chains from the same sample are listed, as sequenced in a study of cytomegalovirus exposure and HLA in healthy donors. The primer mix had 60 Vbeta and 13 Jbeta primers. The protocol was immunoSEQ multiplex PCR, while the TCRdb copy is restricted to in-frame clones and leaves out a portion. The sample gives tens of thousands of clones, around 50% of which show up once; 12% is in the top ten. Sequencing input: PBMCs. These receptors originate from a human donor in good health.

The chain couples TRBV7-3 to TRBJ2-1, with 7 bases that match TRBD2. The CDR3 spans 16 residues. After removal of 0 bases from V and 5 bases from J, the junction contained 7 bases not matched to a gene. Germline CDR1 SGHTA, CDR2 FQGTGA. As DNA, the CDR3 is TGTGCCAGCAGCTTAACCCCCGGGGGGATCGACAATGAGCAGTTCTTC. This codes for CASSLTPGGIDNEQFF.

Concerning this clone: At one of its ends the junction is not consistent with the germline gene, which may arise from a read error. CDR3 protein: CASSWGLNNEQFF. CDR3 coding DNA: TGTGCTAGCAGCTGGGGACTGAACAATGAGCAGTTCTTC. The chain carries TRBV7-7 and TRBJ2-1; weak D call: TRBD2 (6 bases). Germline V CDR1 and CDR2: SSHAT, FNYEAQ (reference sequence). The CDR3 is 13 residues long. Variable domain in full (rest from reference TRBV7-7 and TRBJ2-1): GAGVSQSPRYKVTKRGQDVTLRCDPISSHATLYWYQQALGQGPEFLTYFNYEAQPDKSGLPSDRFSAERPEGSISTLTIQRTEQRDSAMYRCASSWGLNNEQFFGPGTRLTVL.

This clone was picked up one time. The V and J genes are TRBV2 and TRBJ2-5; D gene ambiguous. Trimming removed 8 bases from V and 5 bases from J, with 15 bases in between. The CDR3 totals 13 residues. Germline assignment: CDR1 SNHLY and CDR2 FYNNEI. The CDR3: CASEPRGEETQYF. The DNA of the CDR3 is TGTGCCAGCGAACCGAGAGGCGAGGAGACCCAGTACTTC.

The CDR3 protein is CASRGGGLAGTEQYF. For the CDR3, the DNA is TGTGCCAGCAGAGGGGGGGGTCTAGCGGGGACCGAGCAGTACTTC. The chain recombines TRBV7-2 with TRBJ2-7; 9 nucleotides align to TRBD2. CDR3 size: 15 residues. Germline lookup yields CDR1 SGHTA and CDR2 FQGNSA. V trimming: 6 bases; J trimming: 6 bases; junction bases outside the gene matches: 12.

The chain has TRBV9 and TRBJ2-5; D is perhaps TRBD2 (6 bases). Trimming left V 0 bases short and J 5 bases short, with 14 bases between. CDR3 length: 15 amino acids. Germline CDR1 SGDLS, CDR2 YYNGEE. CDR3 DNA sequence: TGTGCCAGCAGCGTAGGGTCTAGCGCCCGGGAGACCCAGTACTTC. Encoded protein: CASSVGSSARETQYF.

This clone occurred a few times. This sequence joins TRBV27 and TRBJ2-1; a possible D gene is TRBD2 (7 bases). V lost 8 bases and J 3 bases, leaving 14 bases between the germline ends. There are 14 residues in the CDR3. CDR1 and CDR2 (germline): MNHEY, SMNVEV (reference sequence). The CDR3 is CASLGGGNYNEQFF. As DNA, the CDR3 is TGTGCCAGCCTAGGGGGGGGCAACTACAATGAGCAGTTCTTC.

The DNA for the CDR3 is TGTGCCAGCTCACCGGCTGGGAACACTGAAGCTTTCTTT. Translating it yields CASSPAGNTEAFF. V usage is TRBV18 and J usage is TRBJ1-1; no clear D gene. The CDR3 covers 13 residues. The germline V gene has CDR1 KGHSH and CDR2 LQKENI. V was trimmed by 3 bases and J by 1 base, leaving 6 bases between them.

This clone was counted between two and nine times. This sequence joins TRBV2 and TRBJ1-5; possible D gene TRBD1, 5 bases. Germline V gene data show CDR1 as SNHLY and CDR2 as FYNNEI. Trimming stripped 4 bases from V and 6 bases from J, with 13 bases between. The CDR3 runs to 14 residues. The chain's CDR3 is CASSGGGGVQPQHF. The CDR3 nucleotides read TGTGCCAGCAGTGGGGGAGGAGGGGTTCAGCCCCAGCATTTT.

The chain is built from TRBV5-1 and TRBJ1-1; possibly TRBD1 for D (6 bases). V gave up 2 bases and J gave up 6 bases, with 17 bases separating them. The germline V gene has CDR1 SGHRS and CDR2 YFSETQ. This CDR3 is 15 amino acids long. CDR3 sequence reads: CASSFRPEAGAEAFF. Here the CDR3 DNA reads TGCGCCAGCAGCTTTCGACCCGAGGCAGGGGCTGAAGCTTTCTTT. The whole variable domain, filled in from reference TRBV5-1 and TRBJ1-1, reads KAGVTQTPRYLIKTRGQQVTLSCSPISGHRSVSWYQQTPGQGLQFLFEYFSETQRNKGNFPGRFSGRQFSNSRSEMNVSTLELGDSALYLCASSFRPEAGAEAFFGQGTRLTVV.

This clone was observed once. In nucleotides, the CDR3 is TGTGCCAGCAGTCCATTCGGACAAAACACTGAAGCTTTCTTT. Protein sequence: CASSPFGQNTEAFF. The chain couples TRBV6-5 to TRBJ1-1; perhaps TRBD1 as D (5 bases). V was cut by 5 bases and J by 2 bases, with 12 bases left in between. CDR3 length: 14 amino acids. Germline CDR1 is MNHEY and CDR2 is SVGAGI.